This TCR beta chain was captured in a study of shared clonotypes between healthy human individuals. Study outcomes and limitations: The sampled material consisted only of blood, and tissue repertoires are likely to differ.

Comment on this clone: The antigen is undetermined.

Trimming cost V 6 bases and J 6 bases; bases outside gene matches: 10. The CDR3 runs to 15 residues. Germline-derived CDR1 and CDR2 are LGHNT and FRNRAP. Method: immunoSEQ multiplex PCR; TCRdb's copy keeps in-frame clones and lacks some. In the table there are 2 million to 3 million clones, 80% to 95% of which are singletons. The sequence was obtained from a young man in good health. Some clones in this sample may be carry-over from other donors' samples. The source material was naive CD4+ T cells from PBMCs. Indicated subset: CD45RA+ positively selected. The chain has TRBV12-5 and TRBJ2-1; 8 bases are shared with TRBD2. The CDR3 region has the DNA TGTGCTAGTGGCCTGAGCGGGAGCGGAGGCAATGAGCAGTTCTTC. It translates to CASGLSGSGGNEQFF. The whole variable domain, filled in from reference TRBV12-5 and TRBJ2-1, reads DARVTQTPRHKVTEMGQEVTMRCQPILGHNTVFWYRQTMMQGLELLAYFRNRAPLDDSGMPKDRFSAEMPDATLATLKIQPSEPRDSAVYFCASGLSGSGGNEQFFGPGTRLTVL.